Presented here are 16 T cell receptor beta chains from one specimen sequenced in a study of T cell responses to AZD1222 COVID-19 vaccine. Here immunoSEQ multiplex PCR was the method, and the copy in TCRdb shows in-frame clones only, minus some. The sample contains roughly 150,000 clones, 93% of which appear only once. Sample: peripheral blood, taken on day 0 of AZD1222 vaccination. The receptors originated from an adult in good health.

The V gene is TRBV4-3, the J gene TRBJ1-1; 9 bases fit TRBD1. CDR3 size: 16 residues. The J segment lost 4 bases and the V segment lost 1 base, leaving 7 bases of the junction unmatched. Germline-derived CDR1 and CDR2 are LGHNA and YSLEER. The CDR3: CASSQVKGTGPTEAFF. DNA of the CDR3: TGCGCCAGCAGCCAAGTGAAGGGGACAGGGCCCACTGAAGCTTTCTTT.

CDR3 residues: CATSRDRAGGPMTRTQYF. The CDR3 DNA reads as TGTGCCACCAGCAGAGATAGGGCAGGCGGTCCAATGACTCGGACCCAGTACTTC. The rearrangement links TRBV15 to TRBJ2-5; D ambiguous. This CDR3 spans 18 amino acids. Germline CDR1 reads LNHNV; CDR2 reads YYDKDF (reference sequence). V gave up 0 bases and J gave up 7 bases, with 24 bases separating them.

CDR3 loop: CASSREAALTGNTIYF. DNA for the CDR3: TGTGCCAGCAGCCGAGAGGCCGCATTAACTGGAAACACCATATATTTT. This chain joins TRBV3-1 (or the pseudogene TRBV3-2) and TRBJ1-3; D unclear. Germline CDR1 LGHDT, CDR2 YNNKEL (reference sequence). CDR3 length: 16 residues. The V and J ends lost 4 bases and 2 bases respectively, with 15 bases between them.

In this sample, this clone turned up a few times. The V call is TRBV28, the J call TRBJ1-2; D is perhaps TRBD1 (5 bases). CDR3 size: 14 residues. V dropped 3 bases and J dropped 0 bases, with 8 bases sitting between them. Germline assignment: CDR1 MDHEN and CDR2 SYDVKM. For the CDR3, the DNA is TGTGCCAGCAGTTTCGGGGGAGCTAACTATGGCTACACCTTC. Protein product: CASSFGGANYGYTF.

This chain links TRBV28 with TRBJ1-3; 9 bases agree with TRBD1. There are 16 residues in the CDR3. Losses at the gene ends were 5 bases for V and 0 bases for J; bases not matched to a gene: 5. Per germline, CDR1 MDHEN and CDR2 SYDVKM. CDR3 DNA sequence: TGTGCCAGCAGTCCCCCGGGACAGGGCTCTGGAAACACCATATATTTT. It specifies CASSPPGQGSGNTIYF. The full variable domain, completed using reference TRBV28 and TRBJ1-3, is DVKVTQSSRYLVKRTGEKVFLECVQDMDHENMFWYRQDPGLGLRLIYFSYDVKMKEKGDIPEGYSVSREKKERFSLILESASTNQTSMYLCASSPPGQGSGNTIYFGEGSWLTVV.

This chain connects TRBV6-2 or TRBV6-3 to TRBJ1-5, with D perhaps matching TRBD1 (5 bases). Germline values: CDR1 MNHEY, CDR2 SVGEGT. Trimming took off 5 bases at V and 9 bases at J, with 20 bases between the two ends. This CDR3 contains 15 residues. The CDR3 reads CASSITGTELLPQHF. The CDR3 bases are TGTGCCAGCAGTATAACCGGGACCGAGCTTTTGCCCCAGCATTTT.

The chain joins TRBV27 to TRBJ2-1; perhaps TRBD2 as D (6 bases). The germline V gene encodes CDR1 MNHEY and CDR2 SMNVEV (reference sequence). The V end was cut by 7 bases, the J end by 12 bases, with 16 bases between. This CDR3 contains 12 residues. The CDR3 sequence: CASTSGLPAQFF. Here the CDR3 DNA reads TGTGCCAGCACCTCGGGACTCCCGGCGCAGTTCTTC.

The chain uses TRBV10-3 and TRBJ2-7; 7 bases map to TRBD2. CDR1 is ENHRY and CDR2 is SYGVKD in the germline V gene. Germline trimming cut 6 bases from V and 4 bases from J; bases unmatched to any gene: 27. The CDR3 length is 20 residues. The DNA of the CDR3 is TGTGCCATCAGCCCTGGGGGAGGGGAAGATACTCTACGTCCTGCTTACGAGCAGTACTTC. It is translated as CAISPGGGEDTLRPAYEQYF.

The chain carries TRBV3-1 (or the pseudogene TRBV3-2) and TRBJ2-3; D might be TRBD2 (7 bases). The CDR3 covers 15 residues. V lost 1 base and J 1 base, leaving 9 bases between the germline ends. Germline V gives CDR1 LGHDT, CDR2 YNNKEL (reference sequence). Here the CDR3 DNA reads TGTGCCAGCAGCCAAGGGGGGGGGCGCACAGATACGCAGTATTTT. Protein product: CASSQGGGRTDTQYF.

The chain uses TRBV2 and TRBJ1-5, with D hard to call. Trimming took 2 bases from V and 7 from J, leaving 6 bases between them. The germline CDR1 and CDR2 sequences are SNHLY and FYNNEI. This CDR3 is built from 12 residues. The CDR3 nucleotides are TGTGCCAGCAGTGAAATGGGCCAGCCCCAGCATTTT. It is translated as CASSEMGQPQHF.

The rearrangement links TRBV5-4 to TRBJ2-6, with a tentative D call TRBD1 (5 bases). V was cut by 4 bases and J by 0 bases, with 5 bases left in between. Germline V gene data show CDR1 as SGHNT and CDR2 as YYREEE (reference sequence). The CDR3 covers 14 residues. As DNA, the CDR3 is TGTGCCAGCAGCAGGGGCTCTGGGGCCAACGTCCTGACTTTC. It encodes CASSRGSGANVLTF. The entire variable domain, with the rest obtained from reference TRBV5-4 and TRBJ2-6, is as follows: ETGVTQSPTHLIKTRGQQVTLRCSSQSGHNTVSWYQQALGQGPQFIFQYYREEENGRGNFPPRFSGLQFPNYSSELNVNALELDDSALYLCASSRGSGANVLTFGAGSRLTVL.

This rearrangement joins TRBV6-5 to TRBJ1-4; D gene unclear. This CDR3 has 14 amino acids. V lost 3 bases, J lost 0 bases, and 5 bases lay in between. CDR1 is MNHEY and CDR2 is SVGAGI in the germline V gene. The CDR3 coding sequence is TGTGCCAGCAGTTATTCCACAACTAATGAAAAACTGTTTTTT. Its translation is CASSYSTTNEKLFF.

The chain recombines TRBV6-5 with TRBJ2-7; D is possibly TRBD1 (5 bases). In germline, CDR1 is MNHEY, CDR2 SVGAGI. V was pared by 8 bases and J by 0 bases, with 14 bases between. The CDR3 has 14 residues. CDR3: CASRIVGASYEQYF. CDR3 DNA sequence: TGTGCCAGCCGGATCGTAGGGGCCTCCTACGAGCAGTACTTC.

The chain is built from TRBV2 and TRBJ1-3; no clear D. This CDR3 comprises 14 residues. Germline assignment: CDR1 SNHLY and CDR2 FYNNEI. The V gene lost 1 base and the J gene lost 0 bases, with 4 bases spanning the gap. CDR3 DNA sequence: TGTGCCAGCAGTGAAGGACGCTCTGGAAACACCATATATTTT. Its translation: CASSEGRSGNTIYF.

V is TRBV7-2 and J is TRBJ2-5; 7 nucleotides align to TRBD2. Per germline, CDR1 SGHTA and CDR2 FQGNSA. The V segment lost 5 bases and the J segment 4 bases; nucleotides outside the gene matches: 10. This CDR3 has 15 amino acids. The CDR3 protein is CASSTWTSLTETQYF. For the CDR3, the DNA is TGTGCCAGCAGCACCTGGACTAGTCTCACAGAGACCCAGTACTTC.

The chain employs TRBV19 and TRBJ2-5; maybe TRBD1 (6 bases). The CDR3 spans 16 residues. Germline CDR1 LNHDA, CDR2 SQIVND (reference sequence). Between the trimmed V and J ends, which lost 4 bases and 1 base, there was a span of 16 bases. The CDR3: CASSNRDARGQETQYF. The CDR3, as DNA: TGTGCCAGTAGTAACAGGGACGCACGGGGCCAAGAGACCCAGTACTTC.